This TCR beta chain stems from a study of cytomegalovirus exposure and HLA in healthy donors. Study-wide results and caveats: TCR beta sequences reportedly predicted most subjects' HLA-A and HLA-B alleles accurately. Among immune exposure information, only CMV serostatus was available. Sequencing depth across donors, presence/absence analyses assumed, was roughly uniform.

PCR used 60 Vbeta primers and 13 Jbeta primers. Repertoires were generated with immunoSEQ multiplex PCR, while TCRdb's copy carries only in-frame clones and drops some. The sample records 220,000 or so clones, 82% being singletons. As for this clone: As yet, its antigen is unknown.

V shed 3 bases and J shed 4 bases, with 10 bases lying between them. Germline CDR1 is SGHAT and CDR2 is FQNNGV. CDR3 length: 14 residues. Material: PBMCs. The source of this sequence is a woman between 40 and 55 years old in good health and CMV-seronegative. The genes are TRBV11-2 and TRBJ2-1, with D possibly being TRBD2 (6 bases). The CDR3: CASSFNLAYNEQFF. CDR3 coding DNA: TGTGCCAGCAGCTTTAACCTAGCGTACAATGAGCAGTTCTTC. Full variable domain (remainder filled in from reference TRBV11-2 and TRBJ2-1): EAGVAQSPRYKIIEKRQSVAFWCNPISGHATLYWYQQILGQGPKLLIQFQNNGVVDDSQLPKDRFSAERLKGVDSTLKIQPAKLEDSAVYLCASSFNLAYNEQFFGPGTRLTVL.